Below, 3 T cell receptor beta chains from the same sample are listed, as sequenced in a study of blood T cell repertoires in COVID-19. Repertoires were generated with immunoSEQ multiplex PCR, while TCRdb's copy carries only in-frame clones and drops some. The data contain more than 60,000 clones, about 90% of them singletons. The sequenced sample was peripheral blood. The receptors were sampled from a man aged 45-65 years with acute or convalescent COVID-19.

This clone was seen only once. This chain joins TRBV19 and TRBJ2-7; D gene unclear. The length of the CDR3 is 13 residues. V shed 5 bases and J shed 6 bases, with 14 bases lying between them. Germline V gives CDR1 LNHDA, CDR2 SQIVND (reference sequence). The CDR3, as DNA: TGTGCCAGTAGTTCTCAAAAGAACGGCGAGCAGTACTTC. It yields the protein CASSSQKNGEQYF. Combining the CDR3 with reference TRBV19 and TRBJ2-7 gives the whole variable domain DGGITQSPKYLFRKEGQNVTLSCEQNLNHDAMYWYRQDPGQGLRLIYYSQIVNDFQKGDIAEGYSVSREKKESFPLTVTSAQKNPTAFYLCASSSQKNGEQYFGPGTRLTVT.

CDR3 in DNA: TGTGCCAGCAGTTTACGAGGGACAGGGGGTACCTACGAGCAGTACTTC. Translated, it gives CASSLRGTGGTYEQYF. The rearrangement joins TRBV27 to TRBJ2-7; 11 bases are a match to TRBD1. V shed 2 bases and J 2 bases; nucleotides not matched to a gene: 5. This CDR3 comprises 16 residues. The germline V gene has CDR1 MNHEY and CDR2 SMNVEV (reference sequence).

The chain employs TRBV5-4 and TRBJ2-4; TRBD1 matches 10 bases. The CDR3 covers 14 residues. Germline V gene data show CDR1 as SGHNT and CDR2 as YYREEE (reference sequence). Trimming at V came to 4 bases and at J to 7 bases, leaving 5 bases not matched to a gene. CDR3 protein: CASSLRDRGNIQYF. Written as DNA, the CDR3 is TGTGCCAGCAGCCTCCGGGACAGGGGCAACATTCAGTACTTC.